This T cell receptor beta chain was documented in a study of T cell responses to AZD1222 COVID-19 vaccine. The study's findings and limits: Donors, mostly white British, included more females; clonal diversity was possibly underestimated. No day 14 peak samples; only post-peak repertoires were characterized. Dominant CD4 TCR responses targeted spike regions 160-218 and 743-854. Of spike-specific TCRs, nearly half reportedly target regions left unmutated in variants.

CDR1 is SNHLY and CDR2 is FYNNEI in the germline V gene. The V and J ends lost 6 bases and 10 bases respectively, with 12 bases between them. This CDR3 is 11 amino acids long. With regard to this clone: As yet, its antigen is unknown.

Profiled with immunoSEQ multiplex PCR; TCRdb holds only in-frame clones, not every one. The repertoire holds about 120,000 clones, with roughly 89% as singletons. Material: peripheral blood, obtained on day 0 of AZD1222 vaccination. This chain connects TRBV2 to TRBJ1-2; the D gene is possibly TRBD1 (6 bases). The clonotype comes from an adult in good health. Here the CDR3 reads CASRGAVIYTF. The DNA of the CDR3 is TGTGCCAGCAGGGGGGCCGTAATCTACACCTTC.